These 20 T cell receptor beta chains originate from one sample sequenced in a study of glioma-infiltrating T cells. Using RNA template, CDR3s of TCR alpha and beta were amplified with iRepertoire arm-PCR. TCRdb re-analysed the multiplex PCR reads in MiXCR, keeping a single row per CDR3 protein. The data show about 410,000 distinct CDR3 sequences, around 38% seen once. Sequenced material: glioma tissue, nonneoplastic brain tissue, or PBMCs (not recorded which). All receptors derive from a human donor with low-grade glioma or glioblastoma, undergoing nonglioma brain surgery, or in good health (not recorded which).

This clonotype appeared a few times. V and J are TRBV12-3 or TRBV12-4 and TRBJ2-3, with 7 bases fitting TRBD2. CDR3 size: 16 residues. Trimming removed 3 bases from V and 2 bases from J; junction bases left unmatched: 8. CDR3 sequence reads: CASSFDLAEFTDTQYF. As DNA, the CDR3 is TGTGCCAGCAGTTTCGATCTAGCGGAATTCACAGATACGCAGTATTTT.

V is TRBV19 and J is TRBJ2-1; TRBD2 agrees at 8 bases. CDR3 length: 14 amino acids. Trimming cost V 3 bases and J 10 bases; bases outside gene matches: 8. From germline, CDR1 is LNHDA and CDR2 SQIVND (reference sequence). CDR3 sequence (DNA): TGTGCCAGTAGTATCAAGCGGGAGTCCTACGAGCAGTTCTTC. Translation: CASSIKRESYEQFF.

This clonotype was observed at least ten times. The rearrangement uses TRBV20-1 and TRBJ1-2, with 9 bases lining up with TRBD1. Germline lookup yields CDR1 DFQATT and CDR2 SNEGSKA (reference sequence). J lost 3 bases, V lost 6 bases, and 14 bases had no gene match. The CDR3 loop spans 16 amino acids. CDR3 amino acids: CSADSPGWTGDYGYTF. The CDR3 nucleotides are TGCAGTGCGGATTCCCCCGGATGGACAGGGGACTATGGCTACACCTTC.

The rearrangement joins TRBV2 to TRBJ2-1, with D possibly being TRBD2 (5 bases). From germline, CDR1 is SNHLY and CDR2 FYNNEI. Trimming stripped 0 bases from V and 5 bases from J, with 17 bases between. CDR3 length: 17 residues. CDR3 nucleotide sequence: TGTGCCAGCAGTGAAGCAGACGGAGGATACCTGGACAATGAGCAGTTCTTC. Amino acid sequence: CASSEADGGYLDNEQFF.

This chain links TRBV3-1 with TRBJ1-3; D gene uncertain. CDR1 is LGHDT and CDR2 is YNNKEL in the germline V gene (reference sequence). Trimming pared 1 base from V and 7 bases from J, leaving 17 bases between. This CDR3 region has 16 residues. CDR3 DNA sequence: TGTGCCAGCAGCCAAGTATGGCCAGGAAGGTCGAACACCATATATTTT. Its protein is CASSQVWPGRSNTIYF.

This clonotype was picked up many times. CDR3 in amino acids: CASSPRVDYTYEQYF. CDR3 sequence (DNA): TGTGCCAGCAGCCCGAGGGTCGACTACACCTACGAGCAGTACTTC. The chain recombines TRBV28 with TRBJ2-7; perhaps TRBD2 as D (5 bases). Germline values: CDR1 MDHEN, CDR2 SYDVKM. The CDR3 covers 15 residues. Trimming took off 6 bases at V and 2 bases at J, with 17 bases between the two ends.

This clonotype was observed a few times. V usage is TRBV19 and J usage is TRBJ1-1; a weak D match, TRBD1 (5 bases). The CDR3 sequence is 16 residues long. CDR1 LNHDA and CDR2 SQIVND come from the germline V gene (reference sequence). The germline V and J ends were trimmed by 9 bases and 3 bases, with 23 bases remaining between them. The CDR3 loop is CASRDSTLGAYTEAFF. The CDR3 DNA reads TGTGCCAGCAGAGACAGCACCCTCGGGGCCTACACTGAAGCTTTCTTT.

On this clonotype: A much more abundant neighbour one base away suggests this may be a read error. Lacking the conserved final phenylalanine or tryptophan, this CDR3 likely reflects a read error. The rearrangement joins TRBV6-6 to TRBJ2-5; D unclear. The CDR3 contains 14 residues. Germline V gene sequence: CDR1 MNHNY, CDR2 SVGAGI (reference sequence). Trimming took off 2 bases at V and 0 bases at J, with 7 bases between the two ends. The DNA of the CDR3 is TGTGCCAGCAGTTACGGGCCCTACCAAGAGACCCAGTACCTC. It codes for CASSYGPYQETQYL.

In this sample, this clonotype turned up a few times. The rearrangement links TRBV27 to TRBJ2-2; 11 nucleotides agree with TRBD2. Looked up from germline, CDR1 is MNHEY and CDR2 is SMNVEV (reference sequence). The J segment lost 1 base and the V segment lost 5 bases, leaving 12 bases of the junction unmatched. The CDR3 consists of 19 residues. CDR3 residues: CASSPLLGLAEGNTGELFF. The CDR3 DNA reads TGTGCCAGCAGTCCCCTACTGGGACTAGCGGAGGGGAACACCGGGGAGCTGTTTTTT.

This clonotype was observed many times. This chain links TRBV28 with TRBJ1-1, with D unresolved. With 5 bases removed from V and 7 bases from J, the gap between germline ends came to 20 bases. CDR1 is MDHEN and CDR2 is SYDVKM in the germline V gene. The CDR3 has 15 amino acids. In nucleotides, the CDR3 is TGTGCCAGCAGTCCCCGAGGACGGAGGACTTTTGAAGCTTTCTTT. The encoded protein is CASSPRGRRTFEAFF.

The genes are TRBV5-1 and TRBJ2-1; D gene ambiguous. The germline V gene encodes CDR1 SGHRS and CDR2 YFSETQ. This CDR3 region has 15 residues. V was shortened by 5 bases and J by 7 bases, with 19 bases between the two germline ends. The CDR3 region is CASSRSESRRNEQFF. CDR3 nucleotide sequence: TGCGCCAGCAGTAGGTCAGAGTCCCGTAGAAATGAGCAGTTCTTC.

Turning to this clonotype: Relative to the germline gene, one junction end is altered; a read error may explain this. The chain uses TRBV28 and TRBJ2-3; no reliable D call. The length of the CDR3 is 15 residues. Germline lookup yields CDR1 MDHEN and CDR2 SYDVKM. In nucleotides, the CDR3 is TGTGCCAGCATCAGCTCCTCCTCGGGCACAGATACGCAGCACTTT. Amino acid sequence: CASISSSSGTDTQHF.

This clonotype was seen ten or more times. The rearrangement uses TRBV28 and TRBJ2-7; TRBD1 might be the D (6 bases). The CDR3 runs to 14 residues. Deletions cut 7 bases from V and 7 bases from J, with 20 bases between. Germline CDR1 is MDHEN and CDR2 is SYDVKM. The CDR3 spells CASTPLPRGNEQYF. The CDR3 DNA reads as TGTGCCAGCACCCCCTTACCCAGGGGCAATGAGCAGTACTTC.

This clonotype was counted between two and nine times. J is TRBJ2-1 and V is TRBV28; 9 bases align to TRBD2. V was clipped by 3 bases and J by 7 bases; unmatched bases: 10. CDR3 length equals 16 residues. The germline CDR1 and CDR2 sequences are MDHEN and SYDVKM. CDR3 nucleotide sequence: TGTGCCAGCAGTTTTGGCTCGGGACTAGCCGGGAATGAGCAGTTCTTC. Translating it yields CASSFGSGLAGNEQFF.

This chain uses TRBV6-5 with TRBJ2-5; D remains unclear. The CDR3 runs 14 residues. The germline CDR1 and CDR2 sequences are MNHEY and SVGAGI. Trimming took 6 bases from V and 4 from J, leaving 15 bases between them. DNA of the CDR3: TGTGCCAGCAGAGGTGTTGGGGTTGTAGAGACCCAGTACTTC. As protein: CASRGVGVVETQYF.

A few counts support this clonotype. The J gene is TRBJ2-7, the V gene TRBV18; 7 bases are a match to TRBD1. The V gene's germline CDR1 is KGHSH and CDR2 LQKENI. Germline trimming cut 3 bases from V and 7 bases from J; bases unmatched to any gene: 9. The CDR3 extends over 14 amino acids. CDR3 DNA sequence: TGTGCCAGCTCACCGATGGGACAGCCGGGAGAGCAGTACTTC. Encoded protein: CASSPMGQPGEQYF.

This rearrangement joins TRBV5-4 to TRBJ2-7, with TRBD1 as a possible D gene (6 bases). V lost 2 bases and J 4 bases, leaving 13 bases between the germline ends. Germline V CDR1 and CDR2: SGHNT, YYREEE (reference sequence). CDR3 size: 14 residues. Here the CDR3 DNA reads TGTGCCAGCAGCTTCGGAGACAGGAGGTACGAGCAGTACTTC. Translated: CASSFGDRRYEQYF.

Many counts were recorded for this clonotype. The chain couples TRBV19 to TRBJ2-5, with D possibly TRBD2 on 6 matching bases. Deletions cut 8 bases from V and 9 bases from J, with 19 bases between. Germline CDR1 LNHDA, CDR2 SQIVND (reference sequence). The CDR3 runs to 13 residues. CDR3 sequence (DNA): TGTGCCAGTGCCGCGCAGGTCCCGGGGGCCCAGTACTTC. Translating it yields CASAAQVPGAQYF.

The chain uses TRBV20-1 and TRBJ2-1, with D perhaps matching TRBD2 (6 bases). This CDR3 comprises 11 residues. Germline values: CDR1 DFQATT, CDR2 SNEGSKA (reference sequence). The V end lost 5 bases, the J end lost 5 bases, and 7 bases lay between the germline ends. In DNA form, the CDR3 reads TGCAGTGCTTCGGGGGACAATGAGCAGTTCTTC. It encodes CSASGDNEQFF.

The table lists this clonotype with many counts. CDR3 residues: CASSAHRGSGSIEQFF. DNA of the CDR3: TGTGCCAGCAGCGCACACCGAGGGAGCGGGAGTATTGAGCAGTTCTTC. This chain links TRBV6-2 or TRBV6-3 with TRBJ2-1; 8 positions agree with TRBD2. Germline V gene sequence: CDR1 MNHEY, CDR2 SVGEGT. The CDR3 consists of 16 residues. Unmatched junction bases numbered 16, after V lost 6 bases and J lost 9 bases.